A single sample gave rise to the 20 T cell receptor beta chains below, sequenced in a study of CD8 T cells in Susac syndrome. When the RNA was reverse transcribed, random hexamers were used with an input of roughly 0.45 to 1 ug. TCRdb redid the calling of the immunoSEQ multiplex PCR reads with MiXCR, one entry per CDR3 protein. The sample lists some 180,000 distinct CDR3 sequences; around 94% were seen once. The specimen was CD4+ T cells from PBMCs. These receptor sequences come from a human donor with Susac syndrome.

The V gene is TRBV27, the J gene TRBJ2-1; 7 bases fit TRBD2. Per germline, CDR1 MNHEY and CDR2 SMNVEV (reference sequence). This CDR3 has 13 amino acids. The ends lost 1 base at V and 10 bases at J; junction bases unmatched: 4. CDR3 in amino acids: CASSLFLGGEQFF. Written as DNA, the CDR3 is TGTGCCAGCAGTTTATTCCTGGGAGGGGAGCAGTTCTTC.

The J gene is TRBJ2-1, the V gene TRBV12-3 or TRBV12-4; D gene uncertain. Between the trimmed V and J ends, which lost 6 bases and 3 bases, there was a span of 6 bases. The CDR3 spans 12 residues. The CDR3 here is CASRAHYNEQFF. CDR3 in DNA: TGTGCCAGCAGGGCCCACTACAATGAGCAGTTCTTC.

J is TRBJ2-7 and V is TRBV6-6; D might be TRBD2 (6 bases). The germline V gene has CDR1 MNHNY and CDR2 SVGAGI (reference sequence). Trimming removed 6 bases at V and 3 bases at J, with 12 bases between. This CDR3 comprises 13 residues. The CDR3 nucleotides are TGTGCCAGCAGCTCTCTGGGGGGCTACGAGCAGTACTTC. It yields the protein CASSSLGGYEQYF.

The gene calls are TRBV24-1 and TRBJ2-1, with D perhaps assigned TRBD1 or TRBD2 (5 bases each). CDR3 length: 17 residues. V lost 7 bases to trimming and J lost 9 bases, with 27 bases between them. The germline gives CDR1 KGHDR, CDR2 SFDVKD. The CDR3 protein is CATSTPSTGRNLVEQFF. The CDR3 DNA follows: TGTGCCACCAGCACACCATCAACGGGGCGGAACTTAGTTGAGCAGTTCTTC.

This chain links TRBV19 with TRBJ2-7; D uncertain. The germline gives CDR1 LNHDA, CDR2 SQIVND (reference sequence). This CDR3 is 13 amino acids long. V lost 7 bases and J 3 bases, leaving 13 bases between the germline ends. The CDR3 sequence is CASKSASSYEQYF. CDR3 DNA sequence: TGTGCCAGTAAGTCCGCATCAAGCTACGAGCAGTACTTC.

This clonotype was counted a single time. This chain links TRBV20-1 with TRBJ2-7, with D possibly being TRBD1 (6 bases). V gave up 4 bases and J gave up 7 bases, with 14 bases separating them. Germline values: CDR1 DFQATT, CDR2 SNEGSKA (reference sequence). CDR3 length equals 12 residues. The CDR3 sequence: CSAIGTPGEQYF. The CDR3 bases are TGCAGTGCTATAGGGACACCGGGGGAGCAGTACTTC.

This clonotype was seen once. The chain carries TRBV20-1 and TRBJ1-1; D call uncertain. In germline, CDR1 is DFQATT, CDR2 SNEGSKA (reference sequence). V was cut by 1 base and J by 0 bases, with 12 bases left in between. The CDR3 is 15 amino acids. CDR3 residues: CSARGHSGMNTEAFF. The CDR3 coding sequence is TGCAGTGCTAGAGGTCACAGCGGAATGAACACTGAAGCTTTCTTT.

This chain uses TRBV27 with TRBJ2-3; possible D gene TRBD2, 6 bases. This CDR3 contains 15 residues. CDR1 is MNHEY, CDR2 SMNVEV, per germline (reference sequence). V lost 4 bases to trimming and J lost 1 base, with 12 bases between them. The CDR3 nucleotides read TGTGCCAGCAGTTCTCTAGCGTTCCGCACAGATACGCAGTATTTT. Its protein product is CASSSLAFRTDTQYF.

This chain uses TRBV19 with TRBJ2-1; 14 bases align to TRBD2. In germline, CDR1 is LNHDA, CDR2 SQIVND (reference sequence). The V segment lost 3 bases and the J segment 8 bases; nucleotides outside the gene matches: 6. The CDR3 covers 16 residues. In DNA form, the CDR3 reads TGTGCCAGTAGTATTCTCGGGACTAGCGGGAGTGATGAGCAGTTCTTC. Its translation: CASSILGTSGSDEQFF.

This chain links TRBV30 with TRBJ2-1; the match to TRBD1 covers 8 bases. The V gene end was trimmed by 5 bases and the J gene end by 8 bases; junction bases not matched to a gene: 11. The CDR3 length is 14 residues. CDR1 and CDR2 (germline): GTSNPN, SVGIG (reference sequence). The CDR3: CAWGAGTGFDEQFF. CDR3 DNA sequence: TGTGCCTGGGGGGCCGGGACAGGTTTCGATGAGCAGTTCTTC.

The V call is TRBV6-5, the J call TRBJ1-5; no clear D gene. This CDR3 contains 15 residues. The ends were cut back, 0 bases at V and 3 bases at J, with 9 bases in the middle. Per germline, CDR1 MNHEY and CDR2 SVGAGI. DNA for the CDR3: TGTGCCAGCAGTTACTCGTTGCCAGTCAATCAGCCCCAGCATTTT. Protein sequence: CASSYSLPVNQPQHF.

The rearrangement uses TRBV20-1 and TRBJ2-1; 8 bases match TRBD1. Per germline, CDR1 DFQATT and CDR2 SNEGSKA (reference sequence). The CDR3 runs 13 residues. With 4 bases clipped from V and 8 bases from J, the junction kept 7 bases outside the gene matches. In DNA, the CDR3 is TGCAGTGCTACGGACAGGGTTAATGATGAGCAGTTCTTC. It translates to CSATDRVNDEQFF.

This chain uses TRBV5-1 with TRBJ1-1, with TRBD1 matching 8 bases. The CDR3 extends over 14 amino acids. In germline, CDR1 is SGHRS, CDR2 YFSETQ. J was trimmed by 10 bases and V by 5 bases; bases with no gene match: 13. The CDR3 protein is CASRRTGGSRLAFF. The CDR3 DNA reads TGCGCCAGCAGGAGAACAGGGGGTTCGCGTTTAGCTTTCTTT.

This sequence joins TRBV7-2 and TRBJ2-1, with 10 nucleotides matching TRBD2. CDR3 length equals 16 residues. Germline V gene sequence: CDR1 SGHTA, CDR2 FQGNSA. V trimming: 2 bases; J trimming: 9 bases; junction bases outside the gene matches: 10. CDR3 nucleotide sequence: TGTGCCAGCAGCTTACTTGGGTTAGCGGGGGGCGGTGAGCAGTTCTTC. This gives the protein CASSLLGLAGGGEQFF.

V is TRBV9 and J is TRBJ1-1; D possibly corresponds to TRBD1 (6 bases). There are 15 residues in the CDR3. V was shortened by 0 bases and J by 4 bases, with 13 bases between the two germline ends. The germline gives CDR1 SGDLS, CDR2 YYNGEE. In DNA, the CDR3 is TGTGCCAGCAGCGTAGCGGGTGGGGGCCGCACTGAAGCTTTCTTT. This sequence encodes CASSVAGGGRTEAFF.

This chain joins TRBV19 and TRBJ1-1, with D possibly matching TRBD1 (6 bases). Trimming stripped 4 bases from V and 7 bases from J, with 19 bases between. The CDR3 loop spans 15 amino acids. The germline CDR1 and CDR2 sequences are LNHDA and SQIVND (reference sequence). CDR3: CASSTIGGARVEAFF. The CDR3 DNA reads TGTGCCAGTAGTACCATCGGGGGGGCCCGGGTTGAAGCTTTCTTT.

The chain has TRBV20-1 and TRBJ2-1; 9 nucleotides agree with TRBD2. The V segment lost 0 bases and the J segment 9 bases; nucleotides outside the gene matches: 6. CDR3 size: 14 residues. Germline lookup yields CDR1 DFQATT and CDR2 SNEGSKA (reference sequence). The CDR3 loop is CSARDILAGSEQFF. For the CDR3, the DNA is TGCAGTGCTAGAGATATCCTAGCGGGGAGTGAGCAGTTCTTC.

The gene calls are TRBV20-1 and TRBJ2-1; a weak D match, TRBD1 (5 bases). The V end was cut by 1 base, the J end by 7 bases, with 20 bases between. CDR1 and CDR2 (germline): DFQATT, SNEGSKA (reference sequence). This CDR3 contains 16 residues. CDR3 bases: TGCAGTGCTAGAGTTCCAGGGATCCTGGGCGTGAATGAGCAGTTCTTC. It yields the protein CSARVPGILGVNEQFF.

V is TRBV5-1 and J is TRBJ1-1, with a weak D call TRBD1 (6 bases). The CDR3 totals 13 residues. CDR1 SGHRS and CDR2 YFSETQ come from the germline V gene. V was clipped by 5 bases and J by 1 base, with 9 bases between them. The CDR3 DNA follows: TGCGCCAGCAGGGAGGGGGGGAACACTGAAGCTTTCTTT. Translation gives CASREGGNTEAFF.

This chain links TRBV7-9 with TRBJ2-1, with 11 bases fitting TRBD2. J lost 5 bases, V lost 4 bases, and 16 bases had no gene match. Germline V gene data show CDR1 as SEHNR and CDR2 as FQNEAQ (reference sequence). This CDR3 spans 19 amino acids. CDR3 nucleotide sequence: TGTGCCAGCAGCTCTTTGCTCACCCTACTAGCGGGAGTCGACAATGAGCAGTTCTTC. Translating it yields CASSSLLTLLAGVDNEQFF.